This record looks at one TCR beta chain sequence and its context. The assay was immunoSEQ multiplex PCR, and TCRdb's table has in-frame clones only and misses some. The sample lists around 71,000 clones, approximately 90% seen once, with 1.2% in the top ten. This specimen comes from a study of control samples from healthy donors and cancer patients. CDR3 length equals 14 residues. V lost 2 bases and J lost 4, with 12 bases in between. Germline V gives CDR1 MDHEN, CDR2 SYDVKM. The chain is built from TRBV28 and TRBJ2-7; D gene ambiguous. The sequence came from a woman in her fifties or sixties with colorectal cancer. The sequencing sample was made of PBMCs. Written as DNA, the CDR3 is TGTGCCAGCAGTTTAACGGCAGGTGGTTACGAGCAGTACTTC. The encoded protein is CASSLTAGGYEQYF.